These 25 T cell receptor beta chains were sequenced from one sample in a study of cytotoxic CD8 clonotypes in ibrutinib-treated CLL. Assay: immunoSEQ multiplex PCR; the TCRdb copy retains only in-frame clones and omits some. Here the sample spans 300,000 or so clones, roughly 70% being singletons. Sequencing was performed on PBMCs, taken after 36 months of ibrutinib treatment. These receptors came from a human donor with chronic lymphocytic leukemia.

The rearrangement links TRBV5-4 to TRBJ2-3; the D gene is possibly TRBD2 (5 bases). Per the germline V gene, CDR1 is SGHNT and CDR2 is YYREEE (reference sequence). V was cut by 4 bases and J by 4 bases, with 13 bases left in between. The CDR3 is made up of 14 amino acids. As DNA, the CDR3 is TGTGCCAGCAGCACCCATAGCGTAGCAGATACGCAGTATTTT. This translates into CASSTHSVADTQYF.

This chain connects TRBV25-1 to TRBJ1-2, with 7 nucleotides matching TRBD1. There are 14 residues in the CDR3. Germline assignment: CDR1 MGHDK and CDR2 SYGVNS. V trimming: 6 bases; J trimming: 8 bases; junction bases outside the gene matches: 12. CDR3 amino acids: CASSLTGERDGYTF. For the CDR3, the DNA is TGTGCCAGCAGCCTTACAGGGGAAAGGGACGGCTACACCTTC.

This clone was found a few times. The chain employs TRBV27 and TRBJ1-2; D is undetermined. The CDR3 loop spans 13 amino acids. V was pared by 6 bases and J by 10 bases, with 18 bases between. CDR1 is MNHEY, CDR2 SMNVEV, per germline (reference sequence). Here the CDR3 DNA reads TGTGCCAGCAGCCTCACGGGGTTGCAGCCCTACACCTTC. It yields the protein CASSLTGLQPYTF.

This chain connects TRBV29-1 to TRBJ2-1; TRBD2 agrees at 10 bases. The germline V gene encodes CDR1 SQVTM and CDR2 ANQGSEA. After removal of 2 bases from V and 4 bases from J, the junction contained 8 bases not matched to a gene. The CDR3 loop spans 16 amino acids. CDR3 protein: CSVEIRLAGAYNEQFF. Here the CDR3 DNA reads TGCAGCGTTGAAATCCGGCTAGCGGGAGCGTACAATGAGCAGTTCTTC.

The V call is TRBV5-1, the J call TRBJ2-6, with 7 bases identical to TRBD1. Trimming cost V 4 bases and J 2 bases; bases outside gene matches: 9. Germline lookup yields CDR1 SGHRS and CDR2 YFSETQ. This CDR3 region has 17 residues. The CDR3 sequence: CASSPLQGFAGANVLTF. In DNA, the CDR3 is TGCGCCAGCAGCCCACTACAGGGGTTTGCTGGGGCCAACGTCCTGACTTTC.

The gene calls are TRBV7-2 and TRBJ2-1; the match to TRBD2 covers 7 bases. The germline gives CDR1 SGHTA, CDR2 FQGNSA. J was trimmed by 4 bases and V by 6 bases; bases with no gene match: 6. This CDR3 comprises 14 residues. The CDR3 loop reads CASSASGAYNEQFF. The CDR3 DNA is TGTGCCAGCAGTGCCAGCGGGGCTTACAATGAGCAGTTCTTC. Using reference TRBV7-2 and TRBJ2-1 for the parts outside the CDR3, the full variable domain is GAGVSQSPSNKVTEKGKDVELRCDPISGHTALYWYRQSLGQGLEFLIYFQGNSAPDKSGLPSDRFSAERTGGSVSTLTIQRTQQEDSAVYLCASSASGAYNEQFFGPGTRLTVL.

V usage is TRBV4-1 and J usage is TRBJ2-1; D not resolved. The CDR3 is 13 residues long. V lost 1 base, J lost 6 bases, and 7 bases lay in between. Germline V gene data show CDR1 as MGHRA and CDR2 as YSYEKL. The CDR3 DNA reads as TGCGCCAGCAGCCAAGGAATATTCAATGAGCAGTTCTTC. As protein: CASSQGIFNEQFF.

The rearrangement uses TRBV5-4 and TRBJ2-7; the D call may be TRBD1 or TRBD2 (6 bases each). The germline V gene has CDR1 SGHNT and CDR2 YYREEE (reference sequence). There are 16 residues in the CDR3. V shed 0 bases and J shed 2 bases, with 15 bases lying between them. The CDR3 bases are TGTGCCAGCAGCTTGGCCGGTTCGGGGGCTCCCTACGAGCAGTACTTC. This sequence encodes CASSLAGSGAPYEQYF.

The chain has TRBV6-1 and TRBJ2-7; D gene ambiguous. Trimming took 1 base from V and 0 from J, leaving 7 bases between them. CDR1 is MNHNS, CDR2 SASEGT, per germline. The CDR3 covers 14 residues. Written as DNA, the CDR3 is TGTGCCAGCAGTGAAGTAAGATCCTCCTACGAGCAGTACTTC. It translates to CASSEVRSSYEQYF.

V and J are TRBV4-2 and TRBJ2-2, with D tentatively TRBD1 (6 bases). The germline V gene encodes CDR1 LGHNA and CDR2 YNFKEQ. The ends were cut back, 8 bases at V and 3 bases at J, with 13 bases in the middle. This CDR3 has 14 amino acids. The CDR3 region is CASGKDSHTGELFF. The DNA for the CDR3 is TGTGCCAGCGGCAAGGACAGTCACACCGGGGAGCTGTTTTTT.

The chain uses TRBV5-1 and TRBJ2-4; a weak D match, TRBD1 (6 bases). Trimming stripped 0 bases from V and 7 bases from J, with 23 bases between. Germline CDR1 SGHRS, CDR2 YFSETQ. The CDR3 length is 18 residues. Here the CDR3 DNA reads TGCGCCAGCAGCTTGGGAGACCTTCCCAGGGGACCCCAGAACATTCAGTACTTC. Its translation is CASSLGDLPRGPQNIQYF.

This chain connects TRBV28 to TRBJ1-4; no firm D call. CDR1 is MDHEN, CDR2 SYDVKM, per germline. The CDR3 has 15 residues. Trimming shortened V by 4 bases and J by 5 bases, and 14 bases separated the two germline ends. CDR3 region: CASSSYPGLNEKLFF. CDR3 in DNA: TGTGCCAGCAGTTCCTACCCCGGGCTGAATGAAAAACTGTTTTTT.

This clone was found a few times. This chain uses TRBV20-1 with TRBJ2-3, with TRBD1 as a possible D gene (5 bases). The germline V gene has CDR1 DFQATT and CDR2 SNEGSKA (reference sequence). The CDR3 has 11 residues. The V end was cut by 6 bases, the J end by 8 bases, with 12 bases between. The DNA for the CDR3 is TGCAGTGCCGGGTATGGGGCTACGCAGTATTTT. It specifies CSAGYGATQYF.

This clone was seen more than once but under ten times. The J gene is TRBJ2-7, the V gene TRBV18; 8 bases agree with TRBD1. From germline, CDR1 is KGHSH and CDR2 LQKENI. This CDR3 region has 15 residues. Unmatched junction bases numbered 6, after V lost 2 bases and J lost 3 bases. CDR3 DNA: TGTGCCAGCTCACCAGGACAGGGAGTTATCTACGAGCAGTACTTC. Translating gives CASSPGQGVIYEQYF.

This clone appeared once. The J gene is TRBJ1-5, the V gene TRBV27, with D perhaps matching TRBD1 (6 bases). The length of the CDR3 is 14 residues. V was pared by 3 bases and J by 7 bases, with 13 bases between. Per the germline V gene, CDR1 is MNHEY and CDR2 is SMNVEV (reference sequence). The CDR3, as DNA: TGTGCCAGCAGTTTGAGGGGGGCCGGGCAGCCCCAGCATTTT. Translated: CASSLRGAGQPQHF.

The chain employs TRBV6-6 and TRBJ1-1; D is possibly TRBD1 (5 bases). The CDR3 runs 13 residues. V was pared by 1 base and J by 4 bases, with 7 bases between. Germline V gene data show CDR1 as MNHNY and CDR2 as SVGAGI (reference sequence). CDR3 bases: TGTGCCAGCAGTTACTTCCAGGGCACTGAAGCTTTCTTT. This gives the protein CASSYFQGTEAFF.

This clone was picked up one time. The chain is built from TRBV6-5 and TRBJ2-5; 7 bases line up with TRBD1. This CDR3 spans 13 amino acids. The V segment lost 8 bases and the J segment 2 bases; nucleotides outside the gene matches: 5. CDR1 MNHEY and CDR2 SVGAGI come from the germline V gene. CDR3 sequence reads: CASRRQGQETQYF. The CDR3 DNA reads as TGTGCCAGCCGCCGACAGGGACAAGAGACCCAGTACTTC.

The chain uses TRBV7-9 and TRBJ2-5, with TRBD1 as a possible D gene (5 bases). V was clipped by 2 bases and J by 3 bases, with 13 bases between them. This CDR3 spans 15 amino acids. CDR1 is SEHNR, CDR2 FQNEAQ, per germline (reference sequence). This chain's CDR3 is CASSLPGQGKETQYF. The DNA of the CDR3 is TGTGCCAGCAGCTTACCAGGGCAGGGTAAAGAGACCCAGTACTTC.

V and J are TRBV7-9 and TRBJ2-2; D possibly corresponds to TRBD1 (5 bases). V lost 7 bases and J lost 4, with 16 bases in between. CDR1 SEHNR and CDR2 FQNEAQ come from the germline V gene (reference sequence). The CDR3 is made up of 15 amino acids. The CDR3 sequence is CASTFPRTPTGELFF. The CDR3 DNA sequence: TGTGCCAGCACCTTTCCAAGGACACCCACCGGGGAGCTGTTTTTT.

The gene calls are TRBV11-3 and TRBJ1-5; TRBD1 matches at 7 bases. Germline lookup yields CDR1 SGHNT and CDR2 YENEEA. The CDR3 totals 14 residues. Unmatched junction bases numbered 5, after V lost 5 bases and J lost 4 bases. The CDR3 is CASSHRGSNQPQHF. The DNA for the CDR3 is TGTGCCAGCAGCCACAGGGGTTCGAATCAGCCCCAGCATTTT.

Only a few counts were recorded for this clone. This sequence joins TRBV9 and TRBJ2-1; 8 bases match TRBD2. V shed 0 bases and J 15 bases; nucleotides not matched to a gene: 8. The CDR3 contains 13 residues. CDR1 is SGDLS, CDR2 YYNGEE, per germline. CDR3 in amino acids: CASSVEVAGSSFF. The CDR3 DNA sequence: TGTGCCAGCAGCGTAGAGGTAGCGGGGAGTTCGTTCTTC. Supplemented by reference TRBV9 and TRBJ2-1, the full variable domain reads DSGVTQTPKHLITATGQRVTLRCSPRSGDLSVYWYQQSLDQGLQFLIQYYNGEERAKGNILERFSAQQFPDLHSELNLSSLELGDSALYFCASSVEVAGSSFFGPGTRLTVL.

V gene TRBV7-8 combines with J gene TRBJ2-5, with 10 bases matching TRBD2. From germline, CDR1 is SGHVS and CDR2 FQNEAQ. CDR3 length equals 17 residues. V lost 1 base and J lost 5; bases outside the gene matches: 10. The CDR3, as DNA: TGTGCCAGCAGCTTAGTGGGTAGCGGGGGGTACAGGGAGACCCAGTACTTC. It encodes CASSLVGSGGYRETQYF.

The chain combines TRBV18 with TRBJ2-7, with D maybe TRBD2 (5 bases). Germline V gives CDR1 KGHSH, CDR2 LQKENI. V gave up 1 base and J gave up 6 bases, with 13 bases separating them. This CDR3 contains 14 residues. CDR3 in DNA: TGTGCCAGCTCACCACGGTCGGGGATGGGCGAGCAGTACTTC. It is translated as CASSPRSGMGEQYF.

The chain combines TRBV18 with TRBJ1-1, with TRBD1 as a possible D gene (6 bases). CDR3 length: 14 amino acids. Germline V gene lookup returns CDR1 KGHSH and CDR2 LQKENI. V was trimmed by 4 bases and J by 5 bases, leaving 14 bases between them. In DNA, the CDR3 is TGTGCCAGCTCACTAAATGACAGGTCGACTGAAGCTTTCTTT. It codes for CASSLNDRSTEAFF. Drawing the rest from reference TRBV18 and TRBJ1-1, the complete variable domain is NAGVMQNPRHLVRRRGQEARLRCSPMKGHSHVYWYRQLPEEGLKFMVYLQKENIIDESGMPKERFSAEFPKEGPSILRIQQVVRGDSAAYFCASSLNDRSTEAFFGQGTRLTVV.

The CDR3 DNA sequence: TGTGCCAGCAACGCGGGAGGTGATATGATCATTCAGTACTTC. Its translation is CASNAGGDMIIQYF. This chain connects TRBV7-2 to TRBJ2-4; 8 bases are a match to TRBD2. CDR1 and CDR2 from the germline V gene are SGHTA and FQGNSA. The CDR3 consists of 14 residues. Trimming removed 7 bases from V and 9 bases from J; junction bases left unmatched: 11.